The 25 T cell receptor beta chains reported below all come from one sample, sequenced in a study of T cells in Graves' hyperthyroidism and ophthalmopathy. Researchers took RNA transcripts and amplified the TCR beta CDR3 regions from them. Researchers ran a first-round RT-PCR on the TCR CDR3 using the HTBI primer set. TCRdb used MiXCR to reprocess the multiplex PCR reads, holding one entry per CDR3 protein. The table has roughly 750,000 distinct CDR3 sequences, 15% to 20% seen once. The specimen sequenced was blood. Every receptor here comes from a man between 18 and 29 years old with Graves' hyperthyroidism.

This clonotype was found many times. The chain joins TRBV29-1 to TRBJ2-7, with TRBD2 identical over 10 bases. The germline CDR1 and CDR2 sequences are SQVTM and ANQGSEA. The CDR3 runs to 14 residues. After removal of 5 bases from V and 1 base from J, the junction contained 5 bases not matched to a gene. The CDR3: CSVFIAGGSYEQYF. The CDR3 region has the DNA TGCAGCGTTTTCATAGCGGGAGGTTCCTACGAGCAGTACTTC.

The J gene is TRBJ2-1, the V gene TRBV6-2 or TRBV6-3; D perhaps matches TRBD2 (6 bases). Germline lookup yields CDR1 MNHEY and CDR2 SVGEGT. The CDR3 sequence is 16 residues long. V lost 5 bases, J lost 1 base, and 15 bases lay in between. As DNA, the CDR3 is TGTGCCAGCAGTCCCTGGGGCGGGAATTCCTACAATGAGCAGTTCTTC. It encodes CASSPWGGNSYNEQFF.

This clonotype has just one count. The chain has TRBV20-1 and TRBJ2-3; 11 bases fit TRBD2. Losses at the gene ends were 6 bases for V and 6 bases for J; bases not matched to a gene: 5. CDR1 is DFQATT, CDR2 SNEGSKA, per germline (reference sequence). The CDR3 covers 13 residues. The CDR3: CSATSGRSDTQYF. DNA for the CDR3: TGCAGTGCCACTAGCGGGAGAAGTGATACGCAGTATTTT.

This clonotype appeared many times. This sequence joins TRBV30 and TRBJ2-2; D may be TRBD1 or TRBD2 (6 bases each). This CDR3 is built from 17 residues. V lost 6 bases and J 3 bases, leaving 23 bases between the germline ends. CDR1 GTSNPN and CDR2 SVGIG come from the germline V gene (reference sequence). CDR3 nucleotide sequence: TGTGCCTGCCATCCAATACGGGGGTCAGGGGACACCGGGGAGCTGTTTTTT. Translated, it gives CACHPIRGSGDTGELFF.

This clonotype was counted ten times or more. The chain couples TRBV7-2 to TRBJ2-5, with 9 bases fitting TRBD1. Looked up from germline, CDR1 is SGHTA and CDR2 is FQGNSA. The V and J ends lost 5 bases and 5 bases, in that order; junction bases with no gene match: 12. This CDR3 contains 16 residues. The CDR3 loop is CASSLGTGPGWETQYF. DNA of the CDR3: TGTGCCAGCAGCCTCGGGACAGGGCCGGGCTGGGAGACCCAGTACTTC.

This clonotype was picked up many times. The genes are TRBV29-1 and TRBJ1-5; no clear D gene. This CDR3 has 13 amino acids. Trimming left V 4 bases short and J 2 bases short, with 9 bases between. The germline CDR1 and CDR2 sequences are SQVTM and ANQGSEA. The DNA of the CDR3 is TGCAGCGTTGGAGGACTCGGCAATCAGCCCCAGCATTTT. Amino acids: CSVGGLGNQPQHF.

This clonotype turned up a few times. The gene calls are TRBV7-9 and TRBJ2-1; D gene unclear. Germline CDR1 SEHNR, CDR2 FQNEAQ (reference sequence). This CDR3 has 14 residues. Trimming took 5 bases from V and 8 from J, leaving 16 bases between them. The CDR3 DNA reads TGTGCCAGCAGCCCCTTGAGTCCACACCATGAGCAGTTCTTC. It specifies CASSPLSPHHEQFF. The complete variable domain, with remaining parts taken from reference TRBV7-9 and TRBJ2-1, reads DTGVSQNPRHKITKRGQNVTFRCDPISEHNRLYWYRQTLGQGPEFLTYFQNEAQLEKSRLLSDRFSAERPKGSFSTLEIQRTEQGDSAMYLCASSPLSPHHEQFFGPGTRLTVL.

The rearrangement joins TRBV5-1 to TRBJ2-2, with 12 nucleotides matching TRBD1. The CDR3 loop spans 18 amino acids. Germline CDR1 reads SGHRS; CDR2 reads YFSETQ. Trimming at V came to 5 bases and at J to 4 bases, leaving 12 bases not matched to a gene. The CDR3 DNA sequence: TGCGCCAGCAGGGACCCGGGACAGGGGGCGCGCAGCACCGGGGAGCTGTTTTTT. This codes for CASRDPGQGARSTGELFF. The variable domain in full, completed from reference TRBV5-1 and TRBJ2-2, reads KAGVTQTPRYLIKTRGQQVTLSCSPISGHRSVSWYQQTPGQGLQFLFEYFSETQRNKGNFPGRFSGRQFSNSRSEMNVSTLELGDSALYLCASRDPGQGARSTGELFFGEGSRLTVL.

The table lists this clonotype with many counts. This chain connects TRBV12-5 to TRBJ2-3; no definite D call. This CDR3 contains 13 residues. The germline V and J ends were trimmed by 5 bases and 2 bases, with 8 bases remaining between them. Germline values: CDR1 LGHNT, CDR2 FRNRAP. CDR3 sequence: CASGPEFTDTQYF. The CDR3 coding sequence is TGTGCTAGTGGTCCCGAATTCACAGATACGCAGTATTTT.

This chain uses TRBV30 with TRBJ1-4; D is unresolved. This CDR3 region has 12 residues. V dropped 4 bases and J dropped 8 bases, with 11 bases sitting between them. Germline CDR1 GTSNPN, CDR2 SVGIG (reference sequence). CDR3 DNA sequence: TGTGCCTGGAACCCCATGGGAGAAAAACTGTTTTTT. As protein: CAWNPMGEKLFF.

The chain carries TRBV5-1 and TRBJ2-7; weak D call: TRBD2 (5 bases). Germline assignment: CDR1 SGHRS and CDR2 YFSETQ. The CDR3 length is 15 residues. The V end was cut by 4 bases, the J end by 2 bases, with 16 bases between. The CDR3 DNA sequence: TGCGCCAGCAGCCCAAGCGAGGTGCGGGCCTACGAGCAGTACTTC. Translating gives CASSPSEVRAYEQYF.

This clonotype was counted ten times or more. The chain couples TRBV10-3 to TRBJ2-7; D is tentatively TRBD1 or TRBD2 (5 bases each). The CDR3 is 12 amino acids. Between the trimmed V and J ends, which lost 9 bases and 1 base, there was a span of 10 bases. The V gene's germline CDR1 is ENHRY and CDR2 SYGVKD. The CDR3 DNA reads TGTGCCATTGGGACGGTTTCCTACGAGCAGTACTTC. This gives the protein CAIGTVSYEQYF.

This clonotype was detected ten times or more. This rearrangement joins TRBV11-2 to TRBJ1-5; TRBD1 matches 7 bases. The length of the CDR3 is 15 residues. Germline loops: CDR1 SGHAT, CDR2 FQNNGV. J was trimmed by 0 bases and V by 5 bases; bases with no gene match: 4. Here the CDR3 reads CASSPGTVSNQPQHF. The CDR3 DNA reads as TGTGCCAGCAGCCCGGGGACAGTTAGCAATCAGCCCCAGCATTTT.

This chain joins TRBV13 and TRBJ2-1, with a weak D call TRBD2 (5 bases). The germline gives CDR1 PRHDT, CDR2 FYEKMQ (reference sequence). This CDR3 comprises 14 residues. Trimming cost V 7 bases and J 9 bases, with 19 bases left between them. As DNA, the CDR3 is TGTGCCAGCAAAGCGGACCCTCCCAGCGGTGAGCAGTTCTTC. Translating it yields CASKADPPSGEQFF.

V and J are TRBV19 and TRBJ1-5; D is undetermined. V was shortened by 1 base and J by 9 bases, with 13 bases between the two germline ends. Germline V gene data show CDR1 as LNHDA and CDR2 as SQIVND (reference sequence). The CDR3 totals 14 residues. In DNA, the CDR3 is TGTGCCAGTAGTATAGGTGGCGCCGGCGGGCCCCAGCATTTT. As protein: CASSIGGAGGPQHF.

Comment on this clonotype: A much larger clone sits a single nucleotide away, making a read error possible. The V call is TRBV2, the J call TRBJ2-7; weak D call: TRBD1 (6 bases). The germline V gene has CDR1 SNHLY and CDR2 FYNNEI. This CDR3 is built from 13 residues. V shed 3 bases and J shed 3 bases, with 9 bases lying between them. The CDR3 region is CASSDIGGYEQYF. CDR3 sequence (DNA): TGTGCCAGCAGTGACATAGGGGGCTACGAGCAGTACTTC.

This clonotype was picked up a small number of times. The chain carries TRBV29-1 and TRBJ2-5; the match to TRBD1 covers 7 bases. The germline V gene has CDR1 SQVTM and CDR2 ANQGSEA. V gave up 3 bases and J gave up 1 base; unmatched junction bases: 5. The CDR3 has 14 amino acids. CDR3 in amino acids: CSVEIRDSQETQYF. CDR3 bases: TGCAGCGTTGAGATCCGGGACAGCCAAGAGACCCAGTACTTC.

This clonotype was seen ten or more times. V and J are TRBV28 and TRBJ2-7; D gene uncertain. Looked up from germline, CDR1 is MDHEN and CDR2 is SYDVKM. CDR3 length: 13 residues. Between the trimmed V and J ends, which lost 3 bases and 2 bases, there was a span of 8 bases. CDR3 nucleotides: TGTGCCAGCAGTTTGAACCCCCCCTACGAGCAGTACTTC. As protein: CASSLNPPYEQYF.

This clonotype was recorded at least ten times. The chain recombines TRBV28 with TRBJ1-6; the match to TRBD1 covers 7 bases. Germline CDR1 MDHEN, CDR2 SYDVKM. V shed 6 bases and J 6 bases; nucleotides not matched to a gene: 2. CDR3 length: 13 residues. CDR3 nucleotides: TGTGCCAGCAGAAACAGGGGTAATTCACCCCTCCACTTT. It is translated as CASRNRGNSPLHF.

This rearrangement joins TRBV6-1 to TRBJ1-5; 8 bases align to TRBD1. The CDR3 totals 15 residues. Losses at the gene ends were 6 bases for V and 0 bases for J; bases not matched to a gene: 4. Germline-derived CDR1 and CDR2 are MNHNS and SASEGT. This CDR3 reads CASRLDRASNQPQHF. The CDR3 DNA follows: TGTGCCAGCAGGCTGGACAGGGCTAGCAATCAGCCCCAGCATTTT.

This clonotype was seen more than once but under ten times. The chain employs TRBV20-1 and TRBJ1-5; unclear D gene. This CDR3 is 15 amino acids long. V was shortened by 6 bases and J by 7 bases, with 22 bases between the two germline ends. Germline loops: CDR1 DFQATT, CDR2 SNEGSKA (reference sequence). The CDR3 protein is CSATDSKRSGQPQHF. CDR3 bases: TGCAGTGCCACCGATAGTAAGCGGTCCGGACAGCCCCAGCATTTT.

The chain recombines TRBV30 with TRBJ2-1; the match to TRBD2 covers 7 bases. The CDR3 has 12 amino acids. CDR1 is GTSNPN and CDR2 is SVGIG in the germline V gene (reference sequence). The V segment lost 5 bases and the J segment 8 bases; nucleotides outside the gene matches: 6. The CDR3 sequence is CAWALGGDEQFF. The CDR3 DNA follows: TGTGCCTGGGCACTGGGAGGGGATGAGCAGTTCTTC.

The chain recombines TRBV27 with TRBJ2-5; no clear D. Trimming removed 6 bases from V and 2 bases from J, with 13 bases in between. The CDR3 spans 14 residues. Germline V lookup: CDR1 MNHEY, CDR2 SMNVEV (reference sequence). CDR3 region: CASSKERLQETQYF. CDR3 in DNA: TGTGCCAGCAGCAAAGAGAGACTTCAAGAGACCCAGTACTTC.

V and J are TRBV28 and TRBJ1-6, with 10 bases aligning to TRBD1. This CDR3 spans 18 amino acids. CDR1 is MDHEN, CDR2 SYDVKM, per germline. The V segment lost 5 bases and the J segment 4 bases; nucleotides outside the gene matches: 11. CDR3 region: CASSPTLGQGWYNSPLHF. Here the CDR3 DNA reads TGTGCCAGCAGTCCAACCCTGGGACAGGGGTGGTATAATTCACCCCTCCACTTT.

In this sample, this clonotype turned up a few times. The chain recombines TRBV14 with TRBJ2-1, with D tentatively TRBD1 (6 bases). Germline lookup yields CDR1 SGHDN and CDR2 FVKESK. The CDR3 totals 12 residues. V lost 11 bases and J lost 6, with 14 bases in between. CDR3 nucleotide sequence: TGTGCCTCATATCGGACAGCCAATGAGCAGTTCTTC. Its translation: CASYRTANEQFF.